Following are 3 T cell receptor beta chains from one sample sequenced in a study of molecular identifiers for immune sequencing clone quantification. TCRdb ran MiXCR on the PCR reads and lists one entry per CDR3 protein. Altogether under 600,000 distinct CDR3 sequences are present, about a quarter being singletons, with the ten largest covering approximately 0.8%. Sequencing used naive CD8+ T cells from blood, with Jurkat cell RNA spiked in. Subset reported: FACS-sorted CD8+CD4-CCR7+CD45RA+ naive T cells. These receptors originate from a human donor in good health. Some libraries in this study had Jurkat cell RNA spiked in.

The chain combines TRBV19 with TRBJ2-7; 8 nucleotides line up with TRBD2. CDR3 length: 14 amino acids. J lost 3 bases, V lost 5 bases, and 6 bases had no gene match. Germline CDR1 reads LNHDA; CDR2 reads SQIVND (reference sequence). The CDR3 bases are TGTGCCAGTAGTTCGTCTAGCGGGCACTACGAGCAGTACTTC. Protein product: CASSSSSGHYEQYF.

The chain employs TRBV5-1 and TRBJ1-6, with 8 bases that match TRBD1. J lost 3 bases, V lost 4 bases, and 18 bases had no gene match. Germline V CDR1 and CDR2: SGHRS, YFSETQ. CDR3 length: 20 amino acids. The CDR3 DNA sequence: TGCGCCAGCAGCGCCACGGCCAGGACAGGGTACAGGAGCTATAATTCACCCCTCCACTTT. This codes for CASSATARTGYRSYNSPLHF.

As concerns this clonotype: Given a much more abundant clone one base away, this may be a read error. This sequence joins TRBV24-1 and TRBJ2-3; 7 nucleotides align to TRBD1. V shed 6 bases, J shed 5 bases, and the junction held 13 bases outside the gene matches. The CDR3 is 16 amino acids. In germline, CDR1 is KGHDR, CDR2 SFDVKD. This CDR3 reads CATSNPPGGSKDTQYF. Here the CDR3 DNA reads TGTGCCACCAGTAACCCGCCAGGGGGTAGTAAAGATACGCAGTATTTT.